These T cell receptor beta chains were read from a single sample in a study of CD8 T cells in Susac syndrome. Each CDR3 protein is one row after TCRdb ran MiXCR on the immunoSEQ multiplex PCR reads. Of some 300,000 distinct CDR3 sequences listed, about 82% are singletons. Sequencing was carried out using CD8+ T cells from PBMCs. The receptors originated from a human donor with multiple sclerosis. The CDR3 runs from the conserved cysteine through the conserved F or W.

V: TRBV11-2
CDR3: CASSLDPGAADGYTF

V: TRBV9
CDR3: CASSFPRESSYNEQFF

V: TRBV14
CDR3: CASSPQGAFPEAFF

V: TRBV13
CDR3: CASSSGLAATEQYF

V: TRBV20-1
CDR3: CSASPSRANTGELFF

V: TRBV20-1
CDR3: CSARDRTGDLSNYGYTF

V: TRBV7-9
CDR3: CASSLPDGGTSTDTQYF

V: TRBV19
CDR3: CASSITGASYNEQFF

V: TRBV29-1
CDR3: CSVEDRFGAGVQFF

V: TRBV12-3/TRBV12-4
CDR3: CASRQTGGWDIQYF

V: TRBV30
CDR3: CAWSVLSGPQETQYF

V: TRBV6-5
CDR3: CASSYGGGELFF

V: TRBV7-8
CDR3: CASSLFNGLKLAGARETQYF

V: TRBV7-6
CDR3: CASSLTGGLLNTEAFF

V: TRBV20-1
CDR3: CSARWGLAGGGTGELFF

V: TRBV4-3
CDR3: CASSQGRQGDYTF

V: TRBV9
CDR3: CASSSQGDSYNEQFF

V: TRBV7-7
CDR3: CASSPGGGQPQHF

V: TRBV5-1
CDR3: CASSLGQGHYEQYF

V: TRBV4-3
CDR3: CASSQDLAGHQPQHF

V: TRBV5-1
CDR3: CASSANNNEQFF

V: TRBV7-9
CDR3: CASSSPSRGRETQYF

V: TRBV6-6
CDR3: CATALGYEQYF

V: TRBV15
CDR3: CATSEGQGEEKLFF

V: TRBV27
CDR3: CASKLQGGYGYTF

V: TRBV20-1
CDR3: CSARVQGDRGYTF

V: TRBV5-1
CDR3: CASSQVGRDPREQYF

V: TRBV6-2/TRBV6-3
CDR3: CASSYLLLAGGSYNEQFF

V: TRBV11-2
CDR3: CASSSSGVQDEQYF

V: TRBV30
CDR3: CAWRLETQYF

V: TRBV14
CDR3: CASSQLRYENNEQFF

V: TRBV11-2
CDR3: CASSPDGANTQYF

V: TRBV19
CDR3: CASSGIPSDRLPVYGYTF

V: TRBV6-2/TRBV6-3
CDR3: CASSSTSFGGTTDTQYF

V: TRBV5-4
CDR3: CASSQDTSAVAEQFF

V: TRBV20-1
CDR3: CSAIHRERYEQYF

V: TRBV5-6
CDR3: CASSLELAGLNEQFF

V: TRBV6-2/TRBV6-3
CDR3: CASSSQVYSGDQYF

V: TRBV6-5
CDR3: CASSYGQGGQPQHF

V: TRBV5-4
CDR3: CASSFTGGIPGELFF

V: TRBV6-1
CDR3: CASLEKRELYEQYF

V: TRBV10-3
CDR3: CAISVGTSLYNEQFF

V: TRBV3-1
CDR3: CASSFGQLSYEQYF

V: TRBV5-4
CDR3: CASSLKGYTDTQYF

V: TRBV27
CDR3: CASSRGAAFTEAFF

V: TRBV9
CDR3: CASSDPNKHEQYF

V: TRBV27
CDR3: CASSLGTPHNEQFF

V: TRBV7-7
CDR3: CASSPGQGSEAFF